This TCR beta chain appears in the sequencing data of a study of T cells after yellow fever vaccination. Overall study: Libraries from low-cell-number fractions were prepared with the SMART-Seq v4 Ultra Low Input RNA kit. Findings of the study overall: Most clones from primary vaccination resurfaced after the booster (around 95% CD4, 88% CD8).

V was pared by 7 bases and J by 5 bases, with 7 bases of the junction left unmatched. CDR3 length equals 14 residues. Germline loops: CDR1 SGHVS, CDR2 FQNEAQ. This clonotype came up many times. Its antigen is currently unknown. It was through 5'RACE template switching that TCR cDNA was made, with a universal primer site and UMIs added. TCRdb re-analysed the 5' RACE reads in MiXCR, keeping a single row per CDR3 protein. Of approximately 610,000 distinct CDR3 sequences in the sample, roughly a sixth were seen once. Sequenced material: PBMCs, taken 5 to 6 days after the first yellow fever vaccination. The clonotype comes from a man aged 18 to 30 who received the YFV17D yellow fever vaccine. The chain recombines TRBV7-8 with TRBJ2-2; 7 nucleotides agree with TRBD1. CDR3 sequence: CASNNRGGTGELFF. In DNA form, the CDR3 reads TGTGCCAGCAATAACAGGGGTGGAACCGGGGAGCTGTTTTTT.